One and the same sample provided the 5 T cell receptor beta chains below, sequenced in a study of technical replicates of blood from several donors. Sequencing was performed with immunoSEQ multiplex PCR; in TCRdb, only in-frame clones are kept and a portion is missing. The sample lists around 83,000 clones, around nine tenths occurring once. The specimen was T cells isolated from PBMCs. The receptors were gathered from a human donor in good health.

The V gene is TRBV11-2, the J gene TRBJ2-4; tentative D call: TRBD2 (5 bases). The CDR3 consists of 16 residues. With 5 bases removed from V and 3 bases from J, the gap between germline ends came to 17 bases. Looked up from germline, CDR1 is SGHAT and CDR2 is FQNNGV. CDR3 DNA: TGTGCCAGCAGCCTTCTCGAGGGATTAGTCAAAAACATTCAGTACTTC. Its protein product is CASSLLEGLVKNIQYF.

The chain has TRBV19 and TRBJ2-7, with unresolved D. Trimming removed 1 base at V and 3 bases at J, with 7 bases between. Germline CDR1 reads LNHDA; CDR2 reads SQIVND (reference sequence). This CDR3 is built from 13 residues. The CDR3 loop reads CASSIGPGYEQYF. The DNA of the CDR3 is TGTGCCAGTAGTATAGGCCCAGGCTACGAGCAGTACTTC.

V and J are TRBV15 and TRBJ1-2, with TRBD1 matching over 10 bases. The length of the CDR3 is 18 residues. Germline values: CDR1 LNHNV, CDR2 YYDKDF (reference sequence). J gave up 3 bases and V 0 bases, and 10 bases lay outside the gene matches. The CDR3 loop is CATSRDFGDRGLDYGYTF. The DNA for the CDR3 is TGTGCCACCAGCAGAGATTTTGGGGACAGGGGATTGGACTATGGCTACACCTTC.

This chain uses TRBV5-1 with TRBJ2-3; perhaps TRBD1 as D (6 bases). Between the trimmed V and J ends, which lost 0 bases and 2 bases, there was a span of 13 bases. The CDR3 totals 16 residues. Germline CDR1 and CDR2: SGHRS and YFSETQ. Written as DNA, the CDR3 is TGCGCCAGCAGCTTGGCGTCAGGGGTGCCCACAGATACGCAGTATTTT. Protein product: CASSLASGVPTDTQYF.

This chain uses TRBV14 with TRBJ1-1; 8 nucleotides line up with TRBD1. Germline V gene lookup returns CDR1 SGHDN and CDR2 FVKESK. Unmatched junction bases numbered 7, after V lost 2 bases and J lost 5 bases. CDR3 length: 15 amino acids. The CDR3 reads CASSQQAGGRTEAFF. For the CDR3, the DNA is TGTGCCAGCAGCCAACAAGCAGGGGGCCGGACTGAAGCTTTCTTT.